This T cell receptor (beta chain) was sequenced during a study of blood T cell repertoires in COVID-19. Study-level information: The cDNA or gDNA used as material had been derived from T cells, B-cell-depleted T cells, or PBMCs.

In the authors' workflow: The authors estimated nucleated cell counts from reference gene primer amplification. The table came from immunoSEQ multiplex PCR; TCRdb's copy has only in-frame clones and leaves some out. Clonal size and the V and J genes are those of that table, whereas D and trimming came from the DNA. Of about 210,000 clones in the sample, approximately 90% are singletons; the top ten hold under 1.5%. Germline trimming cut 4 bases from V and 3 bases from J; bases unmatched to any gene: 3. In germline, CDR1 is SGHTS, CDR2 YDEGEE. The CDR3 runs to 13 residues. The receptor comes from a man aged 25-40 years with acute or convalescent COVID-19. Specimen: peripheral blood. The chain combines TRBV5-8 with TRBJ1-2; 7 positions agree with TRBD1. The CDR3 spells CASSRGTDYGYTF. The CDR3 bases are TGTGCCAGCAGCCGTGGGACAGACTATGGCTACACCTTC.